A single sample is the source of the 26 T cell receptor beta chains below, sequenced in a study of early T cells in non-severe SARS-CoV-2 infection. TCRdb re-analysed the 5' RACE reads in MiXCR, keeping a single row per CDR3 protein. This sample carries about 110,000 distinct CDR3 sequences, around 10% of them seen once, and the ten largest clones take about 8%. Sequencing was done on a sample of whole blood. These receptors were taken from an adult who was a healthcare worker with PCR-confirmed SARS-CoV-2 infection or an uninfected control (not recorded which).

This clonotype was seen repeatedly, ten times or more. The chain carries TRBV20-1 and TRBJ1-5; 10 bases are shared with TRBD1. CDR1 and CDR2 (germline): DFQATT, SNEGSKA (reference sequence). V lost 6 bases to trimming and J lost 2 bases; unmatched junction nucleotides: 4. This CDR3 comprises 14 residues. CDR3 sequence (DNA): TGCAGTGCGCGGGACAGGGGTGGCAATCAGCCCCAGCATTTT. This encodes CSARDRGGNQPQHF.

This clonotype showed up just a few times. This sequence joins TRBV5-1 and TRBJ2-1; 9 bases are shared with TRBD2. The germline CDR1 and CDR2 sequences are SGHRS and YFSETQ. V shed 4 bases and J 0 bases; nucleotides not matched to a gene: 5. The CDR3 is 16 amino acids. In nucleotides, the CDR3 is TGCGCCAGCAGCCTAGCGGGATCAATCTCCTACAATGAGCAGTTCTTC. Translation gives CASSLAGSISYNEQFF.

The chain links TRBV20-1 to TRBJ1-1; a weak D match, TRBD1 (5 bases). CDR3 length equals 12 residues. With 3 bases removed from V and 3 bases from J, the gap between germline ends came to 8 bases. Germline V gene sequence: CDR1 DFQATT, CDR2 SNEGSKA (reference sequence). The CDR3 is CSARGEYTEAFF. The CDR3 nucleotides read TGCAGTGCTAGGGGGGAGTACACTGAAGCTTTCTTT.

This clonotype was observed many times. The chain links TRBV4-1 to TRBJ1-5; D is uncertain. Germline CDR1 is MGHRA and CDR2 is YSYEKL. V gave up 0 bases and J gave up 6 bases, with 6 bases separating them. This CDR3 spans 13 amino acids. The CDR3 spells CASSQDLSQPQHF. CDR3 nucleotides: TGCGCCAGCAGCCAAGATCTCAGTCAGCCCCAGCATTTT.

This clonotype showed up just a few times. The CDR3 protein is CAITTGPQETQYF. In DNA form, the CDR3 reads TGTGCCATCACAACGGGACCACAAGAGACCCAGTACTTC. V is TRBV10-3 and J is TRBJ2-5; D could derive from TRBD1 or TRBD2 (5 bases each). The CDR3 has 13 amino acids. V lost 7 bases and J 2 bases, leaving 11 bases between the germline ends. In germline, CDR1 is ENHRY, CDR2 SYGVKD.

V gene TRBV6-5 combines with J gene TRBJ2-7; TRBD1 might be the D (6 bases). Germline-derived CDR1 and CDR2 are MNHEY and SVGAGI. CDR3 length: 13 amino acids. V was pared by 10 bases and J by 0 bases, with 13 bases between. This CDR3 reads CATSPGDSYEQYF. CDR3 nucleotides: TGTGCCACCTCCCCAGGGGACTCCTACGAGCAGTACTTC.

This clonotype was recorded a few times. CDR3 protein: CAISELTSGSFYEQFF. In DNA, the CDR3 is TGTGCCATCAGTGAGTTGACTAGCGGGAGTTTCTATGAGCAGTTCTTC. The chain joins TRBV10-3 to TRBJ2-1, with 12 nucleotides matching TRBD2. CDR3 length equals 16 residues. Germline CDR1 ENHRY, CDR2 SYGVKD. The V and J ends lost 1 base and 8 bases, in that order; junction bases with no gene match: 6.

This clonotype was observed many times. The genes are TRBV6-2 or TRBV6-3 and TRBJ2-2, with TRBD2 identical over 11 bases. The CDR3 has 15 residues. CDR1 and CDR2 (germline): MNHEY, SVGEGT. Trimming at V came to 6 bases and at J to 9 bases, leaving 9 bases not matched to a gene. CDR3 nucleotide sequence: TGTGCCAGCAGCTTAGGGACTAGCGGCGTACGGGAGCTGTTTTTT. Translating gives CASSLGTSGVRELFF.

This clonotype was found many times. The V call is TRBV24-1, the J call TRBJ2-1; TRBD2 aligns across 14 bases. Germline CDR1 reads KGHDR; CDR2 reads SFDVKD. V lost 4 bases and J lost 14; bases outside the gene matches: 12. The CDR3 runs 16 residues. The DNA of the CDR3 is TGTGCCACCAGTGAAAGGACTAGCGGGAGGAAGACAACAAAGTTCTTC. Its protein product is CATSERTSGRKTTKFF.

This clonotype was counted a few times. The chain employs TRBV4-2 and TRBJ2-1, with a tentative D call TRBD2 (5 bases). This CDR3 comprises 11 residues. The germline gives CDR1 LGHNA, CDR2 YNFKEQ. Between the trimmed V and J ends, which lost 3 bases and 9 bases, there was a span of 6 bases. CDR3 sequence (DNA): TGTGCCAGCAGCCAGGGAGTTGAGCAGTTCTTC. Its translation is CASSQGVEQFF.

This clonotype was counted at least ten times. CDR3 loop: CASSFLPDTEAFF. Written as DNA, the CDR3 is TGTGCCAGCAGCTTCCTGCCGGACACTGAAGCTTTCTTT. V is TRBV9 and J is TRBJ1-1, with unresolved D. Per the germline V gene, CDR1 is SGDLS and CDR2 is YYNGEE. CDR3 length: 13 amino acids. Trimming removed 4 bases at V and 3 bases at J, with 10 bases between.

This chain uses TRBV28 with TRBJ2-7; 10 bases are shared with TRBD2. Germline values: CDR1 MDHEN, CDR2 SYDVKM. CDR3 length equals 16 residues. V shed 5 bases and J 0 bases; nucleotides not matched to a gene: 7. The DNA of the CDR3 is TGTGCCAGCAGTCCCCAGCTAGCGGGGGTCTCCTACGAGCAGTACTTC. Translating gives CASSPQLAGVSYEQYF.

This rearrangement joins TRBV20-1 to TRBJ2-3; D may be TRBD2 (6 bases). The CDR3 spans 16 residues. V lost 6 bases and J 1 base, leaving 20 bases between the germline ends. Germline CDR1 and CDR2: DFQATT and SNEGSKA (reference sequence). The CDR3 spells CSATPSDPDGTDTQYF. Written as DNA, the CDR3 is TGCAGTGCCACACCTAGCGATCCGGATGGCACAGATACGCAGTATTTT.

V is TRBV20-1 and J is TRBJ2-5; the D gene is possibly TRBD2 (5 bases). V was trimmed by 4 bases and J by 0 bases, leaving 27 bases between them. The CDR3 sequence is 19 residues long. Germline CDR1 is DFQATT and CDR2 is SNEGSKA (reference sequence). The CDR3 loop is CSATPRGSGWLSNQETQYF. Written as DNA, the CDR3 is TGCAGTGCTACACCCCGAGGGAGCGGATGGTTAAGTAACCAAGAGACCCAGTACTTC.

There are a few counts of this clonotype. This chain links TRBV19 with TRBJ2-1, with D perhaps matching TRBD2 (5 bases). Germline assignment: CDR1 LNHDA and CDR2 SQIVND (reference sequence). V dropped 0 bases and J dropped 0 bases, with 12 bases sitting between them. The CDR3 is made up of 17 amino acids. CDR3 sequence: CASSIEAIRGSYNEQFF. CDR3 DNA: TGTGCCAGTAGTATAGAAGCGATCCGGGGCTCCTACAATGAGCAGTTCTTC.

The rearrangement links TRBV9 to TRBJ2-5; D may be TRBD1 (5 bases). The CDR3 length is 15 residues. Germline V gives CDR1 SGDLS, CDR2 YYNGEE. V was trimmed by 3 bases and J by 1 base, leaving 13 bases between them. CDR3 bases: TGTGCCAGCAGCGAGCAGGGCCTACTCCAAGAGACCCAGTACTTC. This encodes CASSEQGLLQETQYF.

This clonotype was picked up many times. The chain links TRBV6-1 to TRBJ1-4, with 10 bases identical to TRBD1. This CDR3 is 16 amino acids long. With 8 bases clipped from V and 0 bases from J, the junction kept 6 bases outside the gene matches. Looked up from germline, CDR1 is MNHNS and CDR2 is SASEGT. Here the CDR3 reads CASRDRGQATNEKLFF. CDR3 bases: TGTGCCAGCCGGGACAGGGGCCAAGCAACTAATGAAAAACTGTTTTTT.

This clonotype has ten or more counts. The chain couples TRBV6-2 or TRBV6-3 to TRBJ2-1; D possibly matches TRBD1 or TRBD2 (5 bases each). In germline, CDR1 is MNHEY, CDR2 SVGEGT. The CDR3 sequence is 11 residues long. With 10 bases removed from V and 9 bases from J, the gap between germline ends came to 13 bases. The DNA for the CDR3 is TGTGCCACTCGGGTGGGGGTTGAGCAGTTCTTC. It is translated as CATRVGVEQFF.

This clonotype was seen repeatedly, ten times or more. The V and J genes are TRBV7-3 and TRBJ2-3, with D perhaps assigned TRBD1 or TRBD2 (5 bases each). CDR3 length equals 17 residues. Trimming cost V 1 base and J 0 bases, with 14 bases left between them. Germline CDR1 and CDR2: SGHTA and FQGTGA. The DNA for the CDR3 is TGTGCCAGCAGCTTAAACCCGACGGGGCGGAGCACAGATACGCAGTATTTT. Amino acid sequence: CASSLNPTGRSTDTQYF.

Many counts were recorded for this clonotype. V is TRBV5-1 and J is TRBJ2-6; 8 bases align to TRBD1. The CDR3 loop spans 17 amino acids. Trimming took 3 bases from V and 2 from J; bases not matched to a gene: 7. Germline values: CDR1 SGHRS, CDR2 YFSETQ. CDR3 protein: CASSSIWDRTGANVLTF. The CDR3 DNA sequence: TGCGCCAGCAGCTCGATCTGGGACAGGACTGGGGCCAACGTCCTGACTTTC.

This clonotype was observed many times. The chain joins TRBV28 to TRBJ1-3; no definite D call. V was cut by 2 bases and J by 0 bases, with 8 bases left in between. This CDR3 contains 15 residues. CDR1 and CDR2 (germline): MDHEN, SYDVKM. CDR3 loop: CASSLSQVSGNTIYF. The CDR3 bases are TGTGCCAGCAGTTTAAGCCAGGTCTCTGGAAACACCATATATTTT.

This clonotype showed up many times. This chain links TRBV6-2 or TRBV6-3 with TRBJ2-2; 9 nucleotides agree with TRBD2. Per the germline V gene, CDR1 is MNHEY and CDR2 is SVGEGT. Germline trimming cut 6 bases from V and 5 bases from J; bases unmatched to any gene: 10. There are 16 residues in the CDR3. The DNA for the CDR3 is TGTGCCAGCAGCCCTGTAGCGGGAGTGGAAACCGGGGAGCTGTTTTTT. It yields the protein CASSPVAGVETGELFF.

This clonotype was found many times. The chain is built from TRBV27 and TRBJ1-4; no clear D. This CDR3 is built from 13 residues. Germline CDR1 and CDR2: MNHEY and SMNVEV (reference sequence). V dropped 6 bases and J dropped 0 bases, with 5 bases sitting between them. The CDR3 region has the DNA TGTGCCAGCAGAAGGTCAACTAATGAAAAACTGTTTTTT. It encodes CASRRSTNEKLFF.

This clonotype was seen a handful of times. The J gene is TRBJ2-7, the V gene TRBV6-6, with D tentatively TRBD1 or TRBD2 (5 bases each). The germline V gene encodes CDR1 MNHNY and CDR2 SVGAGI (reference sequence). The V end was cut by 0 bases, the J end by 9 bases, with 33 bases between. The CDR3 spans 20 residues. CDR3 in DNA: TGTGCCAGCAGTTACTCTAGACCCCGGGACCCCCAGAGGGCGGAAAAAGGGCAGTACTTC. Protein product: CASSYSRPRDPQRAEKGQYF.

This clonotype has only a few counts. The chain links TRBV6-6 to TRBJ1-5, with 11 bases identical to TRBD1. This CDR3 comprises 17 residues. V shed 4 bases and J 2 bases; nucleotides not matched to a gene: 7. CDR1 is MNHNY, CDR2 SVGAGI, per germline (reference sequence). CDR3 amino acids: CASSSWTGGLGNQPQHF. CDR3 DNA sequence: TGTGCCAGCAGTTCCTGGACAGGGGGCTTGGGCAATCAGCCCCAGCATTTT.

The chain combines TRBV24-1 with TRBJ2-1, with 9 bases lining up with TRBD1. The CDR3 is 13 amino acids. CDR1 KGHDR and CDR2 SFDVKD come from the germline V gene. Trimming cost V 6 bases and J 9 bases; bases outside gene matches: 5. CDR3 nucleotide sequence: TGTGCCACCAGTAAGGGACAGGGCGGTGAGCAGTTCTTC. Translation gives CATSKGQGGEQFF.